This TCR beta chain was recorded in a study of post-analysis software for immune sequencing data. Findings and limits, study-wide: Elevated frequency relative to controls characterized roughly five TRBV segments in patients, TRBV5-6, TRBV5-1 and TRBV20-1 among them.

In germline, CDR1 is MNHNS, CDR2 SASEGT. There are 13 residues in the CDR3. Libraries were made from TCR beta cDNA, and they carried unique molecular identifiers. TCRdb reprocessed the PCR reads via MiXCR and lists one record per CDR3 protein. Here the sample spans about 460,000 distinct CDR3 sequences, approximately 45% being singletons. Comments on this clonotype: As yet, its antigen is unknown.

This clonotype was sampled from a girl aged 10-17 years with multiple sclerosis. The sequenced material came from blood. The rearrangement uses TRBV6-1 and TRBJ2-7; the D gene is possibly TRBD2 (6 bases). The assigned J gene may be wrong: the sequence end matches TRBJ2-5 better. The DNA of the CDR3 is TGTGCCAGCAGGGATGGCGGGAAAGAGACCCAGTACTTC. This translates into CASRDGGKETQYF.